The sequence of this TCR beta chain was determined in a study of naive and memory T cell subsets. Both TRBC1 and TRBC2 were covered by a beta constant-region primer of two equimolar oligonucleotides. TCRdb passed the UMI-ligation and nested PCR reads through MiXCR, listing each CDR3 protein once. The table includes 100,000 or so distinct CDR3 sequences, 7% detected once. The V gene's germline CDR1 is DFQATT and CDR2 SNEGSKA (reference sequence). V was trimmed by 3 bases and J by 2 bases, leaving 5 bases between them. The CDR3 runs to 12 residues. This clonotype was seen a few times. The receptor was derived from a human donor in good health. V usage is TRBV20-1 and J usage is TRBJ1-5; D is unresolved. The sequenced material came from central memory CD4+ T cells from blood. The CDR3 loop reads CSASRGNQPQHF. DNA for the CDR3: TGCAGTGCTAGCCGTGGCAATCAGCCCCAGCATTTT.